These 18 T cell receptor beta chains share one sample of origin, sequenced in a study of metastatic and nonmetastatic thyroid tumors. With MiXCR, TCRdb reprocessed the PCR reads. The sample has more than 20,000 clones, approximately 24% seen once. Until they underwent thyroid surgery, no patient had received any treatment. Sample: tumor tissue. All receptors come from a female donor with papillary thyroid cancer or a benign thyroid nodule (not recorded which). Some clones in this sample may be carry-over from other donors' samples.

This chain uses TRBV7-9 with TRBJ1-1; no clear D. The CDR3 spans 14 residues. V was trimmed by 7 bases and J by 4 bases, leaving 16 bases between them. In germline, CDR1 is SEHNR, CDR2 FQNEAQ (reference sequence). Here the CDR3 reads CASIPPVVGTEAFF. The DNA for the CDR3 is TGTGCCAGCATCCCCCCCGTAGTGGGCACTGAAGCTTTCTTT.

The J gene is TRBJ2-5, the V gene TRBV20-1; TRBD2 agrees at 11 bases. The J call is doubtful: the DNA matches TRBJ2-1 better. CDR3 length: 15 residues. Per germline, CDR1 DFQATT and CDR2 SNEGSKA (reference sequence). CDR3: CSAARLAGLDDEQFF. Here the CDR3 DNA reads TGCAGTGCTGCCCGACTAGCGGGGTTAGACGATGAGCAGTTCTTC.

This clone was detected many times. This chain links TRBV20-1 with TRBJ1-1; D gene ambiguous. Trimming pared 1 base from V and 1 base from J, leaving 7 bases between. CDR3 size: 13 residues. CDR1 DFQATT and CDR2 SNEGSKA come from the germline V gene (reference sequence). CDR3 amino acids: CSARGFENTEAFF. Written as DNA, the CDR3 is TGCAGTGCTAGAGGTTTCGAGAACACTGAAGCTTTCTTT.

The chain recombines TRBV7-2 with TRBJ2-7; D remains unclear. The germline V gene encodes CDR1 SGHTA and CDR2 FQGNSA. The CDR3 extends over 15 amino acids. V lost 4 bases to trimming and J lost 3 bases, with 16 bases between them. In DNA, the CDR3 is TGTGCCAGCAGCTCGGCGGTCTTTTCTGGCTACGAGCAGTACTTC. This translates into CASSSAVFSGYEQYF.

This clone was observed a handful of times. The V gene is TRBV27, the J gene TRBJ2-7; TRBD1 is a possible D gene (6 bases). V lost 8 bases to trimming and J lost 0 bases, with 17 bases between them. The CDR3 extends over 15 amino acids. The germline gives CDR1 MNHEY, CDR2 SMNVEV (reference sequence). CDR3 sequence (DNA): TGTGCCAGCGCCCCTGGACAGTGGTCCTCCTACGAGCAGTACTTC. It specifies CASAPGQWSSYEQYF.

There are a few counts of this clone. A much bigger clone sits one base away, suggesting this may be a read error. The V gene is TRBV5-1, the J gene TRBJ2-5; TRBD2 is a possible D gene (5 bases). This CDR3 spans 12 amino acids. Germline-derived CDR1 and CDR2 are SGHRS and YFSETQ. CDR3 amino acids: CASRRVEETRYF. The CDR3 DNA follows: TGCGCCAGCAGGAGGGTCGAAGAGACCCGGTACTTC.

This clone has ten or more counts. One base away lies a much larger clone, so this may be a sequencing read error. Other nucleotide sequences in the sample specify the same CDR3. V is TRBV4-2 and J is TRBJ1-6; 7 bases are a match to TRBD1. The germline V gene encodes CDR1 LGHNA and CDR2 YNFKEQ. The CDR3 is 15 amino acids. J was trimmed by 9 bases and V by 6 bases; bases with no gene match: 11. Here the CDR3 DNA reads TGTGCCAGCAGTTATAGGGGGCAGGGACTTTCACCCCTCCACTTT. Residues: CASSYRGQGLSPLHF.

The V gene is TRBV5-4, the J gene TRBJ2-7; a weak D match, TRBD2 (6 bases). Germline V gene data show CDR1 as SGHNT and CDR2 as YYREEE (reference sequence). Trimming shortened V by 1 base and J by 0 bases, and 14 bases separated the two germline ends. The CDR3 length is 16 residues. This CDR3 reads CASSLRVGLYSYEQYF. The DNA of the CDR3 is TGTGCCAGCAGCTTGCGGGTGGGACTCTACTCCTACGAGCAGTACTTC.

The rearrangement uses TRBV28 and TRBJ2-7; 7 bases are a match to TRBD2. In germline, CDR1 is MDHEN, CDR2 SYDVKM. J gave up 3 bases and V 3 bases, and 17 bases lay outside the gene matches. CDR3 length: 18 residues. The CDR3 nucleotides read TGTGCCAGCAGTTTCATTGAGTCAGCGGGACCCTACCTCTACGAGCAGTACTTC. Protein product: CASSFIESAGPYLYEQYF.

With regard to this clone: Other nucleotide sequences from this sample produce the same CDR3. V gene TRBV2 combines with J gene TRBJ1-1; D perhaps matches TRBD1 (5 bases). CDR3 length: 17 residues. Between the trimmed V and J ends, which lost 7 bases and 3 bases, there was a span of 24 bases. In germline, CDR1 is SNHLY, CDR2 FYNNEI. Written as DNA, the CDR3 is TGTGCCAGCACCGAGGGGACCCTTCCTGTTAGTGACACTGAAGCTTTCTTT. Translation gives CASTEGTLPVSDTEAFF. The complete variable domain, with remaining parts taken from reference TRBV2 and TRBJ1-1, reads EPEVTQTPSHQVTQMGQEVILRCVPISNHLYFYWYRQILGQKVEFLVSFYNNEISEKSEIFDDQFSVERPDGSNFTLKIRSTKLEDSAMYFCASTEGTLPVSDTEAFFGQGTRLTVV.

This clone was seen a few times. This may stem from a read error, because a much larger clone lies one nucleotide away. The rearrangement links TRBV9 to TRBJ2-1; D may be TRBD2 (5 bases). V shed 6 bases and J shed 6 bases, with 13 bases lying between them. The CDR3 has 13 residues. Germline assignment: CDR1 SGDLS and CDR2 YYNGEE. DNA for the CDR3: TGTGCCAGCATCTTGGACTTGTTCAATGAGCAGTTCTTC. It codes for CASILDLFNEQFF.

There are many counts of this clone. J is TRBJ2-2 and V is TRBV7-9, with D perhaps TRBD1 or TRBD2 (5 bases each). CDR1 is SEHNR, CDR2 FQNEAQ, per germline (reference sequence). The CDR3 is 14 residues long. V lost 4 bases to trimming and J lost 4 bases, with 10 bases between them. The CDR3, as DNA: TGTGCCAGCAGCTCTCGGGGCGGCACCGGGGAGCTGTTTTTT. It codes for CASSSRGGTGELFF.

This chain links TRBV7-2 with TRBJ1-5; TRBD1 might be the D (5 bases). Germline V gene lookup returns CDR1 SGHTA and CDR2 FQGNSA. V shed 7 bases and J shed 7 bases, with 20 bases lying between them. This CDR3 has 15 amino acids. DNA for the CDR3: TGTGCCAGCACCCCACCGGGAGGGGAAGACCAGCCCCAGCATTTT. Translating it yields CASTPPGGEDQPQHF.

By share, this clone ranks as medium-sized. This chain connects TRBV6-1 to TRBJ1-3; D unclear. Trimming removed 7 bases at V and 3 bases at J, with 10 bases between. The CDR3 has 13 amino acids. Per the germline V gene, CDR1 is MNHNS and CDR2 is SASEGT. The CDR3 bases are TGTGCCAGCATATCGCGGAGTGGAAACACCATATATTTT. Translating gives CASISRSGNTIYF.

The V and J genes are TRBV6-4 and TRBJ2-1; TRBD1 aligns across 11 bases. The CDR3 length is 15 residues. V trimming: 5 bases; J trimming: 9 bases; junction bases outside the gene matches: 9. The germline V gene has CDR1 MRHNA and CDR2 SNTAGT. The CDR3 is CASSQTGTGGFEQFF. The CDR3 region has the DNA TGTGCCAGCAGTCAAACCGGGACAGGGGGATTTGAGCAGTTCTTC.

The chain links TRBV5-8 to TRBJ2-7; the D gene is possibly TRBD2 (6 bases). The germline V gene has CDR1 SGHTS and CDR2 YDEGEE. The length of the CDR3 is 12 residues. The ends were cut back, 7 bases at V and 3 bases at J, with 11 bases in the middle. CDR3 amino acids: CASRRGDYEQYF. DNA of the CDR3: TGTGCCAGCCGTCGCGGGGACTACGAGCAGTACTTC.

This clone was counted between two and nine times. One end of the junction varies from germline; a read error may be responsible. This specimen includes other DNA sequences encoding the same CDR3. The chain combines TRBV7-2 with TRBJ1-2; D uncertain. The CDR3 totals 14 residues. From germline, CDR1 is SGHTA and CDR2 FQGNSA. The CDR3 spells CASSLGANFRGYTF. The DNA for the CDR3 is TGTGCCAGCAGCTTAGGAGCTAATTTTCGGGGATACACATTC.

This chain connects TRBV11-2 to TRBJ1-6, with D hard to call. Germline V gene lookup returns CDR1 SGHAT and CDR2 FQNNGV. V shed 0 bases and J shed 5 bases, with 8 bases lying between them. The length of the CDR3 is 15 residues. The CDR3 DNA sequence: TGTGCCAGCAGCTTAGAGAGCCGGAATAATTCACCCCTCCACTTT. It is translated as CASSLESRNNSPLHF.